The clone carrying this T cell receptor (beta chain) appeared many times. This entry belongs to a study of T cells in Graves' hyperthyroidism and ophthalmopathy. Germline V gene sequence: CDR1 DFQATT, CDR2 SNEGSKA (reference sequence). The CDR3 runs 14 residues. V shed 0 bases, J shed 7 bases, and the junction held 6 bases outside the gene matches. TCR beta CDR3 regions were amplified from RNA. First-round RT-PCR with HTBI primers amplified the TCR CDR3 region. MiXCR was run by TCRdb on the multiplex PCR reads, yielding one entry per CDR3 protein. Among about 350,000 distinct CDR3 sequences listed, approximately 17% were seen once.

The sequenced material came from blood. V is TRBV20-1 and J is TRBJ1-2; 9 bases fit TRBD1. This TCR derives from a woman aged 25 to 39 with Graves' hyperthyroidism that later progressed to Graves' ophthalmopathy. CDR3 nucleotide sequence: TGCAGTGCTAGAGATGGGGACAGGGCTGGTGGCTACACCTTC. Translated: CSARDGDRAGGYTF.